One and the same sample provided the 28 T cell receptor beta chains below, sequenced in a study of shared clonotypes between healthy human individuals. Here immunoSEQ multiplex PCR was the method, and the copy in TCRdb shows in-frame clones only, minus some. The repertoire holds 600,000 to 750,000 clones, 55% to 75% seen once, with 1.8% in the top ten. The source material was memory CD4+ T cells sorted from blood. Regarding subset: CD45RA-negative fraction. The origin of the receptors is a woman between 25 and 40 years old in good health.

This clone has a single count. The CDR3 loop is CASNIGGKGIAANYGYTF. CDR3 coding DNA: TGTGCCAGCAACATAGGGGGGAAGGGGATCGCCGCTAACTATGGCTACACCTTC. V and J are TRBV7-2 and TRBJ1-2, with D possibly being TRBD1 (6 bases). Germline V gene data show CDR1 as SGHTA and CDR2 as FQGNSA. The CDR3 sequence is 18 residues long. Trimming left V 7 bases short and J 0 bases short, with 24 bases between.

This clone was detected only a few times. This chain uses TRBV30 with TRBJ2-5; 7 bases are shared with TRBD1. CDR1 is GTSNPN and CDR2 is SVGIG in the germline V gene (reference sequence). The J segment lost 0 bases and the V segment lost 7 bases, leaving 5 bases of the junction unmatched. CDR3 length: 13 amino acids. The CDR3, as DNA: TGTGCCTACCGGACAGGCAACCAAGAGACCCAGTACTTC. The encoded protein is CAYRTGNQETQYF.

This rearrangement joins TRBV11-3 to TRBJ1-1; D ambiguous. Germline V gene sequence: CDR1 SGHNT, CDR2 YENEEA. This CDR3 is built from 13 residues. V was trimmed by 5 bases and J by 5 bases, leaving 12 bases between them. The CDR3 DNA follows: TGTGCCAGCAGCACTCACGGTGAAACTGAAGCTTTCTTT. Its protein is CASSTHGETEAFF.

As concerns this clone: The sample carries other DNA sequences with the same CDR3. The chain combines TRBV5-1 with TRBJ2-7, with D perhaps assigned TRBD1 or TRBD2 (5 bases each). The germline gives CDR1 SGHRS, CDR2 YFSETQ. This CDR3 spans 15 amino acids. Between the trimmed V and J ends, which lost 0 bases and 1 base, there was a span of 11 bases. Written as DNA, the CDR3 is TGCGCCAGCAGCTTGGCCGGGACCTCTTCCTACGAGCAGTACTTC. Translating gives CASSLAGTSSYEQYF.

On this clone itself: A junction end diverges from the germline sequence, so it may reflect a read error. V and J are TRBV18 and TRBJ2-7; 7 positions match TRBD1. Per germline, CDR1 KGHSH and CDR2 LQKENI. This CDR3 is 15 amino acids long. In DNA form, the CDR3 reads TGTGCCAGCTCGCCACAGGGGTCCCCGGACTACGAGCAGTACTTC. Translation: CASSPQGSPDYEQYF.

The rearrangement uses TRBV19 and TRBJ1-1, with D possibly being TRBD1 (6 bases). Trimming took 9 bases from V and 1 from J, leaving 21 bases between them. Germline values: CDR1 LNHDA, CDR2 SQIVND (reference sequence). The CDR3 is 16 amino acids. CDR3 in DNA: TGTGCCAGCCTGGGACACCGAGGGATCCGGAACACTGAAGCTTTCTTT. This codes for CASLGHRGIRNTEAFF.

The CDR3 sequence: CASSLGGRSTGELFF. DNA for the CDR3: TGTGCCAGCAGCTTGGGCGGGAGGAGCACCGGGGAGCTGTTTTTT. This sequence joins TRBV5-4 and TRBJ2-2; 8 bases fit TRBD2. Germline loops: CDR1 SGHNT, CDR2 YYREEE (reference sequence). Trimming at V came to 0 bases and at J to 4 bases, leaving 2 bases not matched to a gene. The CDR3 length is 15 residues.

The J gene is TRBJ1-2, the V gene TRBV7-2, with D unclear. Germline lookup yields CDR1 SGHTA and CDR2 FQGNSA. The CDR3 runs to 13 residues. V was shortened by 4 bases and J by 8 bases, with 14 bases between the two germline ends. The CDR3 is CASSWAGTVGYTF. CDR3 nucleotides: TGTGCCAGCAGCTGGGCAGGCACGGTGGGCTACACCTTC.

The rearrangement links TRBV5-6 to TRBJ1-4; 10 nucleotides match TRBD1. The germline V gene has CDR1 SGHDT and CDR2 YYEEEE. After removal of 5 bases from V and 8 bases from J, the junction contained 6 bases not matched to a gene. The CDR3 runs to 14 residues. The DNA of the CDR3 is TGTGCCAGCAGAACCGGGACAGGGGCCGAAAAACTGTTTTTT. Translation: CASRTGTGAEKLFF.

A note on this clone: The sample has other DNA sequences that encode this CDR3 too. J is TRBJ1-5 and V is TRBV6-5; D is perhaps TRBD1 (6 bases). Trimming took off 6 bases at V and 4 bases at J, with 13 bases between the two ends. CDR1 and CDR2 from the germline V gene are MNHEY and SVGAGI. The CDR3 runs to 14 residues. The CDR3 bases are TGTGCCAGCAGCCGTACAGGGCTGAATCAGCCCCAGCATTTT. This translates into CASSRTGLNQPQHF.

The V and J genes are TRBV21-1 and TRBJ1-1; the D call in the table, TRBD1, was not verified against the DNA. TRBV21-1 is a recognized pseudogene. This CDR3 has 16 amino acids. Here the CDR3 reads CASSKAFRGTVGEAFF. The CDR3 nucleotides are TGTGCCAGCAGCAAAGCCTTCAGGGGAACGGTTGGTGAAGCTTTCTTT.

The chain uses TRBV5-6 and TRBJ1-4; tentatively, D is TRBD1 (5 bases). Germline V gene lookup returns CDR1 SGHDT and CDR2 YYEEEE. Trimming took off 1 base at V and 6 bases at J, with 10 bases between the two ends. This CDR3 region has 14 residues. Written as DNA, the CDR3 is TGTGCCAGCAGCTTGTGGGCCAGGGATGAAAAACTGTTTTTT. Protein: CASSLWARDEKLFF.

V is TRBV11-2 and J is TRBJ2-2; 8 nucleotides match TRBD1. The trim removed 5 bases at V and 4 bases at J, leaving 6 bases unmatched. CDR3 length: 15 residues. The germline gives CDR1 SGHAT, CDR2 FQNNGV. CDR3 sequence: CASSTRQGTTGELFF. The CDR3 region has the DNA TGTGCCAGCAGCACCCGACAGGGGACCACCGGGGAGCTGTTTTTT.

V is TRBV18 and J is TRBJ1-2; no definite D call. The CDR3 is made up of 20 amino acids. The V end lost 3 bases, the J end lost 4 bases, and 30 bases lay between the germline ends. Germline V gene lookup returns CDR1 KGHSH and CDR2 LQKENI. The CDR3 protein is CASSPSTNGQAGFALYGYTF. The CDR3 region has the DNA TGTGCCAGCTCACCCTCAACAAACGGGCAGGCGGGGTTCGCTCTCTATGGCTACACCTTC.

This clone was seen only once. V and J are TRBV5-1 and TRBJ2-3, with TRBD2 matching 11 bases. This CDR3 is built from 14 residues. The V gene end was trimmed by 5 bases and the J gene end by 3 bases; junction bases not matched to a gene: 2. Germline CDR1 SGHRS, CDR2 YFSETQ. The CDR3 region has the DNA TGCGCCAGCAGACTAGCGGGAGAAACAGATACGCAGTATTTT. Translating it yields CASRLAGETDTQYF.

The V gene is TRBV15, the J gene TRBJ1-4, with D perhaps TRBD1 (6 bases). This CDR3 is built from 16 residues. Trimming removed 1 base from V and 0 bases from J, with 9 bases in between. Germline CDR1 and CDR2: LNHNV and YYDKDF (reference sequence). CDR3 sequence reads: CATSRATGPTNEKLFF. The CDR3 nucleotides read TGTGCCACCAGCAGAGCTACAGGGCCAACTAATGAAAAACTGTTTTTT.

This chain uses TRBV18 with TRBJ2-6; the D is unclear. CDR1 and CDR2 (germline): KGHSH, LQKENI. Deletions cut 1 base from V and 0 bases from J, with 4 bases between. This CDR3 has 15 amino acids. The CDR3 is CASSPLDSGANVLTF. In nucleotides, the CDR3 is TGTGCCAGCTCACCACTAGACTCTGGGGCCAACGTCCTGACTTTC.

The chain carries TRBV7-9 and TRBJ1-5, with a weak D call TRBD1 (5 bases). CDR3 length: 13 residues. V dropped 7 bases and J dropped 4 bases, with 11 bases sitting between them. The germline V gene has CDR1 SEHNR and CDR2 FQNEAQ (reference sequence). The CDR3: CASTAGINQPQHF. CDR3 nucleotide sequence: TGTGCCAGCACGGCAGGGATTAATCAGCCCCAGCATTTT.

V and J are TRBV4-1 and TRBJ2-3; 7 nucleotides line up with TRBD2. The J segment lost 4 bases and the V segment lost 5 bases, leaving 15 bases of the junction unmatched. This CDR3 comprises 17 residues. Germline V gene data show CDR1 as MGHRA and CDR2 as YSYEKL. CDR3 residues: CASSDPGGGLGADTQYF. CDR3 sequence (DNA): TGCGCCAGCAGCGACCCGGGGGGAGGGCTAGGCGCAGATACGCAGTATTTT.

In regard to this clone: It may be a read error: a sequence one base away is much more abundant. The chain combines TRBV6-6 with TRBJ2-3; 7 bases line up with TRBD2. This CDR3 comprises 14 residues. Germline CDR1 and CDR2: MNHNY and SVGAGI (reference sequence). CDR3 nucleotides: TGTGTCAGCAGTCACGGGATAGCGGGAGATACGCAGTATTTT. It translates to CVSSHGIAGDTQYF.

The chain couples TRBV19 to TRBJ2-7, with D perhaps matching TRBD2 (6 bases). The CDR3 totals 11 residues. Germline lookup yields CDR1 LNHDA and CDR2 SQIVND (reference sequence). V lost 9 bases, J lost 6 bases, and 12 bases lay in between. CDR3 amino acids: CARDGSSEQYF. Written as DNA, the CDR3 is TGTGCCAGAGACGGGAGCTCCGAGCAGTACTTC. Using reference TRBV19 and TRBJ2-7 for the parts outside the CDR3, the full variable domain is DGGITQSPKYLFRKEGQNVTLSCEQNLNHDAMYWYRQDPGQGLRLIYYSQIVNDFQKGDIAEGYSVSREKKESFPLTVTSAQKNPTAFYLCARDGSSEQYFGPGTRLTVT.

A few counts support this clone. The CDR3 is CASSMRDKTNIQYF. The CDR3 DNA reads TGCGCCAGCAGCATGCGGGACAAAACAAACATTCAGTACTTC. The V gene is TRBV5-1, the J gene TRBJ2-4; D possibly matches TRBD1 or TRBD2 (6 bases each). Germline-derived CDR1 and CDR2 are SGHRS and YFSETQ. V was pared by 4 bases and J by 6 bases, with 14 bases between. CDR3 length: 14 amino acids.

The chain links TRBV29-1 to TRBJ1-3; 8 bases align to TRBD1. Germline V gene lookup returns CDR1 SQVTM and CDR2 ANQGSEA. The CDR3 runs to 14 residues. The J segment lost 3 bases and the V segment lost 4 bases, leaving 5 bases of the junction unmatched. DNA for the CDR3: TGCAGCGTTGTTCGGACAGGGAGTGGAAACACCATATATTTT. This encodes CSVVRTGSGNTIYF.

V and J are TRBV4-1 and TRBJ1-4; TRBD1 matches at 7 bases. Germline V CDR1 and CDR2: MGHRA, YSYEKL. The CDR3 has 15 amino acids. With V trimmed by 4 bases and J by 4 bases, 6 bases remained unmatched. The CDR3 coding sequence is TGCGCCAGCAGCCGGCCCGACAGGGATAATGAAAAACTGTTTTTT. Residues: CASSRPDRDNEKLFF.

The genes are TRBV20-1 and TRBJ1-1; D is unresolved. CDR3 length equals 11 residues. V was clipped by 3 bases and J by 8 bases, with 10 bases between them. The V gene's germline CDR1 is DFQATT and CDR2 SNEGSKA (reference sequence). CDR3 protein: CSASRYREAFF. The CDR3 nucleotides read TGCAGTGCTAGCCGTTATCGGGAAGCTTTCTTT.

This clone came up a few times. The V call is TRBV6-5, the J call TRBJ1-5; maybe TRBD1 (5 bases). This CDR3 spans 15 amino acids. Germline assignment: CDR1 MNHEY and CDR2 SVGAGI. V lost 0 bases and J 5 bases, leaving 11 bases between the germline ends. CDR3 DNA: TGTGCCAGCAGTTACTCCAGACAGACCCATCAGCCCCAGCATTTT. This sequence encodes CASSYSRQTHQPQHF.

The chain has TRBV7-9 and TRBJ2-7; possibly TRBD1 for D (5 bases). The CDR3 has 15 residues. From germline, CDR1 is SEHNR and CDR2 FQNEAQ (reference sequence). Trimming took off 5 bases at V and 5 bases at J, with 19 bases between the two ends. CDR3 residues: CASSHHMTAFDEQYF. The CDR3 region has the DNA TGTGCCAGCAGCCATCATATGACAGCTTTCGACGAGCAGTACTTC.

V usage is TRBV19 and J usage is TRBJ2-5, with 9 nucleotides matching TRBD1. The length of the CDR3 is 15 residues. CDR1 LNHDA and CDR2 SQIVND come from the germline V gene (reference sequence). Trimming at V came to 7 bases and at J to 4 bases, leaving 10 bases not matched to a gene. CDR3 sequence reads: CASNLGGQGRETQYF. CDR3 DNA: TGTGCCAGTAACCTAGGGGGACAGGGAAGAGAGACCCAGTACTTC.